A single sample gave rise to the 30 T cell receptor beta chains below, sequenced in a study of T-cell reconstitution after alpha-beta-depleted transplantation in children. Preparation of the TCRbeta library involved a method that used unique molecular identifiers. TCRdb used MiXCR to reprocess the PCR reads, holding one entry per CDR3 protein. The sample includes approximately 240,000 distinct CDR3 sequences, approximately 9.9% seen only once; the top ten take about 5.4%. Specimen: PBMCs from the stem cell graft donor, collected from the stem cell graft. The source of these receptors is a human donor who donated a stem cell graft to a child with SCID.

This clonotype was found many times. The rearrangement links TRBV7-2 to TRBJ1-2, with no clear D. Trimming shortened V by 1 base and J by 8 bases, and 17 bases separated the two germline ends. The CDR3 sequence is 15 residues long. Germline-derived CDR1 and CDR2 are SGHTA and FQGNSA. CDR3 sequence reads: CASSLEGTGLVGYTF. In nucleotides, the CDR3 is TGTGCCAGCAGCTTAGAAGGTACTGGTCTCGTCGGCTACACCTTC.

This clonotype was counted many times. This sequence joins TRBV5-1 and TRBJ2-5; possibly TRBD2 for D (5 bases). The germline gives CDR1 SGHRS, CDR2 YFSETQ. CDR3 length: 15 residues. V dropped 0 bases and J dropped 4 bases, with 13 bases sitting between them. The CDR3 coding sequence is TGCGCCAGCAGCTTGGCGGGGAATTTGGGAGAGACCCAGTACTTC. It specifies CASSLAGNLGETQYF. Full variable domain (remainder filled in from reference TRBV5-1 and TRBJ2-5): KAGVTQTPRYLIKTRGQQVTLSCSPISGHRSVSWYQQTPGQGLQFLFEYFSETQRNKGNFPGRFSGRQFSNSRSEMNVSTLELGDSALYLCASSLAGNLGETQYFGPGTRLLVL.

This clonotype was observed at least ten times. This sequence joins TRBV5-1 and TRBJ2-2; D not certain. The germline CDR1 and CDR2 sequences are SGHRS and YFSETQ. V lost 4 bases and J 1 base, leaving 8 bases between the germline ends. The CDR3 loop spans 14 amino acids. CDR3 DNA sequence: TGCGCCAGCAGCCTGGCGGTGAACACCGGGGAGCTGTTTTTT. This translates into CASSLAVNTGELFF.

This clonotype was detected ten times or more. The V call is TRBV28, the J call TRBJ2-5; 9 nucleotides agree with TRBD1. The V and J ends lost 3 bases and 0 bases, in that order; junction bases with no gene match: 11. The CDR3 loop spans 18 amino acids. CDR1 is MDHEN, CDR2 SYDVKM, per germline. CDR3 DNA: TGTGCCAGCAGTTTTCGAGGACAGGGGAGGGGGTACCAAGAGACCCAGTACTTC. It is translated as CASSFRGQGRGYQETQYF. The full variable domain, its missing parts supplied by reference TRBV28 and TRBJ2-5, is DVKVTQSSRYLVKRTGEKVFLECVQDMDHENMFWYRQDPGLGLRLIYFSYDVKMKEKGDIPEGYSVSREKKERFSLILESASTNQTSMYLCASSFRGQGRGYQETQYFGPGTRLLVL.

This clonotype was counted many times. V and J are TRBV12-3 or TRBV12-4 and TRBJ1-5; 9 nucleotides align to TRBD1. The CDR3 runs to 14 residues. With 6 bases clipped from V and 7 bases from J, the junction kept 7 bases outside the gene matches. The CDR3 protein is CASRQQGAWQPQHF. CDR3 coding DNA: TGTGCCAGCAGGCAACAGGGGGCTTGGCAGCCCCAGCATTTT.

This clonotype came up many times. The V and J genes are TRBV6-1 and TRBJ1-2, with D possibly TRBD1 on 6 matching bases. Germline-derived CDR1 and CDR2 are MNHNS and SASEGT. Deletions cut 5 bases from V and 6 bases from J, with 16 bases between. The CDR3 loop spans 14 amino acids. The CDR3 sequence is CASSRGEGWHGYTF. As DNA, the CDR3 is TGTGCCAGCAGTAGGGGGGAGGGGTGGCATGGCTACACCTTC.

This clonotype appeared many times. The gene calls are TRBV14 and TRBJ2-1, with D unclear. Per the germline V gene, CDR1 is SGHDN and CDR2 is FVKESK. V lost 8 bases, J lost 4 bases, and 18 bases lay in between. This CDR3 contains 15 residues. Here the CDR3 DNA reads TGTGCCAGCGGGCCCCCGGGTACCCTATACAATGAGCAGTTCTTC. The encoded protein is CASGPPGTLYNEQFF.

Many counts were recorded for this clonotype. The chain joins TRBV14 to TRBJ1-2; D is unclear. V was pared by 1 base and J by 2 bases, with 5 bases between. Germline CDR1 and CDR2: SGHDN and FVKESK. CDR3 size: 13 residues. CDR3 sequence (DNA): TGTGCCAGCAGCCAAGCGCAGAACTATGGCTACACCTTC. It codes for CASSQAQNYGYTF.

This clonotype showed up many times. In DNA, the CDR3 is TGTGCCAGCAGCTTGGATGTTAAGGTGATGGCTGGAAACACCATATATTTT. This translates into CASSLDVKVMAGNTIYF. V is TRBV5-5 and J is TRBJ1-3; D remains ambiguous. Germline-derived CDR1 and CDR2 are SGHKS and YYEKEE (reference sequence). V lost 0 bases to trimming and J lost 2 bases, with 15 bases between them. CDR3 length equals 17 residues.

This clonotype was seen only once. A much larger clone differs from this one at a single base, so this may be a read error. The chain is built from TRBV28 and TRBJ2-7, with D possibly TRBD2 on 5 matching bases. The CDR3 has 15 residues. V was pared by 6 bases and J by 3 bases, with 18 bases between. Germline CDR1 reads MDHEN; CDR2 reads SYDVKM. In DNA form, the CDR3 reads TGTGCCAGCAGCTCATCAGCGGAAGGCTGCTACGAGCAGTACTTC. Protein: CASSSSAEGCYEQYF.

The gene calls are TRBV20-1 and TRBJ2-1, with 7 bases aligning to TRBD2. Trimming cost V 4 bases and J 5 bases; bases outside gene matches: 11. CDR1 DFQATT and CDR2 SNEGSKA come from the germline V gene (reference sequence). The CDR3 length is 15 residues. CDR3 sequence (DNA): TGCAGTGCTACCGACTCCGGGACTACAAACAATGAGCAGTTCTTC. It codes for CSATDSGTTNNEQFF.

The table lists this clonotype with many counts. V and J are TRBV7-2 and TRBJ2-7; TRBD1 matches at 7 bases. The CDR3 covers 15 residues. Germline CDR1 SGHTA, CDR2 FQGNSA. V gave up 4 bases and J gave up 3 bases; unmatched junction bases: 9. The CDR3 sequence is CASSSQSGTVYEQYF. The CDR3 bases are TGTGCCAGCAGCTCGCAATCCGGGACAGTCTACGAGCAGTACTTC.

This clonotype was found many times. The chain has TRBV6-5 and TRBJ2-5; 10 bases are a match to TRBD2. With V trimmed by 0 bases and J by 5 bases, 9 bases remained unmatched. Germline CDR1 and CDR2: MNHEY and SVGAGI. The CDR3 totals 17 residues. CDR3 DNA: TGTGCCAGCAGTTACTCGATGGCTAGCGGGGGATCTGAGACCCAGTACTTC. It is translated as CASSYSMASGGSETQYF.

The chain couples TRBV6-5 to TRBJ2-3; 8 nucleotides match TRBD2. The trim removed 2 bases at V and 3 bases at J, leaving 4 bases unmatched. There are 15 residues in the CDR3. Per germline, CDR1 MNHEY and CDR2 SVGAGI. The DNA of the CDR3 is TGTGCCAGCAGTTACGGGGCGGGGGGTACAGATACGCAGTATTTT. It encodes CASSYGAGGTDTQYF.

In this sample, this clonotype turned up many times. The chain uses TRBV7-9 and TRBJ1-4; tentatively, D is TRBD1 (6 bases). The CDR3 has 14 residues. V lost 3 bases and J 8 bases, leaving 13 bases between the germline ends. The germline CDR1 and CDR2 sequences are SEHNR and FQNEAQ (reference sequence). The CDR3 sequence: CASSLKGDVEKLFF. The CDR3, as DNA: TGTGCCAGCAGCTTGAAGGGGGATGTGGAAAAACTGTTTTTT.

This clonotype has a count of ten or more. The CDR3 spells CASSQKSQGNQPQHF. The CDR3 DNA reads as TGTGCCAGCTCACAAAAGTCACAGGGGAATCAGCCCCAGCATTTT. The rearrangement uses TRBV18 and TRBJ1-5; TRBD1 matches 7 bases. Losses at the gene ends were 4 bases for V and 4 bases for J; bases not matched to a gene: 7. Looked up from germline, CDR1 is KGHSH and CDR2 is LQKENI. The CDR3 covers 15 residues.

The chain carries TRBV7-8 and TRBJ1-5; 7 bases map to TRBD1. The V and J ends lost 5 bases and 6 bases, in that order; junction bases with no gene match: 19. Germline V lookup: CDR1 SGHVS, CDR2 FQNEAQ. CDR3 length equals 18 residues. The CDR3 loop reads CASSPRGWNRGDLQPQHF. CDR3 coding DNA: TGTGCCAGCAGCCCCAGGGGGTGGAACAGGGGTGATCTTCAGCCCCAGCATTTT.

In its sample, this clonotype was seen many times. The genes are TRBV20-1 and TRBJ1-5; unclear D gene. The V and J ends lost 3 bases and 3 bases respectively, with 15 bases between them. This CDR3 has 15 amino acids. Germline V gene data show CDR1 as DFQATT and CDR2 as SNEGSKA (reference sequence). CDR3 nucleotide sequence: TGCAGTGCTAGGTCCCCGCAGGTCTCCAATCAGCCCCAGCATTTT. This encodes CSARSPQVSNQPQHF.

There are many counts of this clonotype. V is TRBV2 and J is TRBJ2-6; D is ambiguous. V was shortened by 2 bases and J by 1 base, with 15 bases between the two germline ends. The CDR3 is 18 amino acids. Germline CDR1 is SNHLY and CDR2 is FYNNEI. CDR3 in amino acids: CASSEFGVERSGANVLTF. The CDR3 bases are TGTGCCAGCAGTGAATTTGGGGTTGAGAGGTCTGGGGCCAACGTCCTGACTTTC.

At least ten counts were recorded for this clonotype. The chain is built from TRBV12-3 or TRBV12-4 and TRBJ1-1, with 7 positions matching TRBD1. There are 14 residues in the CDR3. V lost 3 bases and J lost 11; bases outside the gene matches: 12. CDR3 in DNA: TGTGCCAGCAGTTTCACCGGACAGGCGGTAGGGGCTTTCTTT. Encoded protein: CASSFTGQAVGAFF.

This clonotype was seen many times. The chain employs TRBV5-1 and TRBJ1-2, with D tentatively TRBD1 (5 bases). Germline V gene data show CDR1 as SGHRS and CDR2 as YFSETQ. The V end was cut by 1 base, the J end by 0 bases, with 16 bases between. This CDR3 is 17 amino acids long. CDR3 sequence reads: CASSLSSMTASNYGYTF. CDR3 in DNA: TGCGCCAGCAGCTTGAGTTCGATGACAGCGTCTAACTATGGCTACACCTTC.

This clonotype was found many times. V and J are TRBV10-3 and TRBJ2-3; 7 bases match TRBD2. After removal of 2 bases from V and 4 bases from J, the junction contained 3 bases not matched to a gene. CDR3 length: 14 amino acids. The germline CDR1 and CDR2 sequences are ENHRY and SYGVKD. The CDR3 here is CAISETSVADTQYF. The CDR3 DNA sequence: TGTGCCATCAGTGAGACTAGCGTGGCAGATACGCAGTATTTT.

In this sample, this clonotype turned up many times. The rearrangement links TRBV5-1 to TRBJ1-1; 10 bases are a match to TRBD1. Germline V gene lookup returns CDR1 SGHRS and CDR2 YFSETQ. Germline trimming cut 0 bases from V and 6 bases from J; bases unmatched to any gene: 14. CDR3 length: 18 residues. The CDR3 sequence is CASSLGDRGPARGSEAFF. Here the CDR3 DNA reads TGCGCCAGCAGCTTGGGGGACAGGGGCCCTGCTCGTGGCTCTGAAGCTTTCTTT.

There are a few counts of this clonotype. This chain connects TRBV7-2 to TRBJ2-2; 12 nucleotides match TRBD2. This CDR3 is built from 15 residues. Per the germline V gene, CDR1 is SGHTA and CDR2 is FQGNSA. J was trimmed by 5 bases and V by 11 bases; bases with no gene match: 9. CDR3 amino acids: CAVLAGGQGTGELFF. The CDR3 nucleotides are TGTGCCGTCCTAGCGGGGGGGCAGGGAACCGGGGAGCTGTTTTTT.

This clonotype was observed a few times. The chain has TRBV20-1 and TRBJ1-2; D is unresolved. Trimming removed 6 bases from V and 0 bases from J, with 17 bases in between. CDR1 and CDR2 (germline): DFQATT, SNEGSKA (reference sequence). This CDR3 has 15 amino acids. The CDR3 protein is CSATPVGRTNYGYTF. CDR3 bases: TGCAGTGCAACCCCGGTGGGCAGAACTAACTATGGCTACACCTTC.

At least ten counts were recorded for this clonotype. The rearrangement links TRBV3-1 to TRBJ1-1, with D possibly TRBD1 on 5 matching bases. The V and J ends lost 0 bases and 5 bases respectively, with 10 bases between them. In germline, CDR1 is LGHDT, CDR2 YNNKEL (reference sequence). The CDR3 is made up of 14 amino acids. CDR3 amino acids: CASSQEGLWTEAFF. The CDR3 nucleotides read TGTGCCAGCAGCCAAGAGGGGCTGTGGACTGAAGCTTTCTTT.

In its sample, this clonotype was seen many times. V is TRBV20-1 and J is TRBJ2-5; unclear D gene. V lost 2 bases, J lost 5 bases, and 9 bases lay in between. The germline CDR1 and CDR2 sequences are DFQATT and SNEGSKA (reference sequence). The length of the CDR3 is 12 residues. CDR3 nucleotide sequence: TGCAGTGCTAGAAAGGGTGGGGAGACCCAGTACTTC. Translated: CSARKGGETQYF.

This clonotype was seen repeatedly, ten times or more. The chain uses TRBV27 and TRBJ2-3; D might be TRBD1 or TRBD2, each matching 5 bases. Germline-derived CDR1 and CDR2 are MNHEY and SMNVEV (reference sequence). Trimming cost V 5 bases and J 13 bases, with 28 bases left between them. The CDR3 has 16 amino acids. CDR3 DNA sequence: TGTGCCAGCAGTCTGTCACCCCCGGGACCGTACGTAAGCGAGTATTTT. The encoded protein is CASSLSPPGPYVSEYF.

This clonotype was observed at least ten times. V is TRBV21-1 and J is TRBJ1-1; the listed D gene, TRBD1, was not tested against the DNA. TRBV21-1 is a known pseudogene. This CDR3 spans 15 amino acids. The CDR3 is CASSKAPSGGEEAFF. As DNA, the CDR3 is TGTGCCAGCAGCAAAGCTCCCTCGGGGGGAGAAGAAGCTTTCTTT.

This clonotype showed up many times. The J gene is TRBJ2-5, the V gene TRBV5-1; 7 bases are a match to TRBD2. Trimming removed 0 bases from V and 6 bases from J; junction bases left unmatched: 11. Germline CDR1 SGHRS, CDR2 YFSETQ. CDR3 length: 16 amino acids. CDR3 in DNA: TGCGCCAGCAGCTTGGGAGGACTAGATCGTACACAGACCCAGTACTTC. It yields the protein CASSLGGLDRTQTQYF. The full variable domain, rest sourced from reference TRBV5-1 and TRBJ2-5, is KAGVTQTPRYLIKTRGQQVTLSCSPISGHRSVSWYQQTPGQGLQFLFEYFSETQRNKGNFPGRFSGRQFSNSRSEMNVSTLELGDSALYLCASSLGGLDRTQTQYFGPGTRLLVL.